This TCR beta chain was recorded in a study of T cell clones after liver transplantation. Study conclusions and caveats: Low donor cell numbers restricted donor-reactive repertoire measurement in a couple of subjects.

Only in-frame clones appear in the TCRdb table, and some are missing; sequencing was by immunoSEQ multiplex PCR. This sample has about 99,000 clones, with around 80% found just once. About this clone itself: Its matching antigen is unknown.

CDR1 is LNHNV, CDR2 YYDKDF, per germline (reference sequence). The CDR3 length is 12 residues. V was cut by 6 bases and J by 8 bases, with 10 bases left in between. The sequencing used CD4+ T cells from blood, collected approximately 43 months after liver transplant. V gene TRBV15 combines with J gene TRBJ1-4, with D unresolved. This clonotype was sampled from a human patient who received a liver transplant. Some T cells may possibly be graft donor cells. The CDR3 DNA reads as TGTGCCACCAGAACTTCCGGGGAAAAACTGTTTTTT. It encodes CATRTSGEKLFF. Using reference TRBV15 and TRBJ1-4 for the parts outside the CDR3, the full variable domain is DAMVIQNPRYQVTQFGKPVTLSCSQTLNHNVMYWYQQKSSQAPKLLFHYYDKDFNNEADTPDNFQSRRPNTSFCFLDIRSPGLGDTAMYLCATRTSGEKLFFGSGTQLSVL.